This TCR beta chain was sequenced for a study of blood T cell repertoires in COVID-19. Across the whole study: Samples taken during acute and convalescent COVID-19 were collected in the United States, Italy and Spain. Sources were T cells, B-cell-depleted T cells, or PBMCs; the material itself was cDNA or gDNA.

Membership in each cohort depended on participant-reported clinical history. The length of the CDR3 is 14 residues. Looked up from germline, CDR1 is PRHDT and CDR2 is FYEKMQ (reference sequence). The V segment lost 4 bases and the J segment 7 bases; nucleotides outside the gene matches: 5. Assay: immunoSEQ multiplex PCR; the TCRdb copy retains only in-frame clones and omits some. The sample records 200,000 to 250,000 clones, around nine tenths being singletons. The receptor's source is a woman aged 25-40 years who had recovered from COVID-19. This chain links TRBV13 with TRBJ1-4, with 8 bases that match TRBD1. What was sequenced was PBMCs or T cells enriched from blood (not recorded which). CDR3 nucleotides: TGTGCCAGCAGCTCACAGGGGGTTGGTGAAAAACTGTTTTTT. This gives the protein CASSSQGVGEKLFF.